Below are 17 T cell receptor beta chains sequenced from a single sample in a study of chemoradiotherapy in HPV16-positive cancers. The data were produced by immunoSEQ multiplex PCR, yet TCRdb's version contains in-frame clones alone and is incomplete. The table includes about 53,000 clones, 90% detected once. Sequenced here: blood, sampled from a patient who underwent chemoradiotherapy. The receptors derive from a human donor with HPV-associated anogenital cancer.

This clone was counted once. The gene calls are TRBV7-2 and TRBJ1-5, with D perhaps TRBD1 (6 bases). V gave up 1 base and J gave up 7 bases, with 11 bases separating them. CDR1 and CDR2 from the germline V gene are SGHTA and FQGNSA. This CDR3 comprises 14 residues. The CDR3, as DNA: TGTGCCAGCAGCTTAGGCCTGACAGGACAGCCCCAGCATTTT. Protein sequence: CASSLGLTGQPQHF.

The chain combines TRBV18 with TRBJ2-2; 10 bases align to TRBD2. The CDR3 runs to 15 residues. The V gene's germline CDR1 is KGHSH and CDR2 LQKENI. With 5 bases clipped from V and 0 bases from J, the junction kept 0 bases outside the gene matches. The CDR3 spells CASSTSGANTGELFF. The DNA of the CDR3 is TGTGCCAGCTCAACTAGCGGGGCGAACACCGGGGAGCTGTTTTTT.

V gene TRBV2 combines with J gene TRBJ1-5; possibly TRBD1 for D (5 bases). Germline V gene data show CDR1 as SNHLY and CDR2 as FYNNEI. The CDR3 has 13 residues. V was pared by 7 bases and J by 3 bases, with 10 bases between. The CDR3 DNA reads TGTGCCAGCAAGGGGACGTACAATCAGCCCCAGCATTTT. Its translation is CASKGTYNQPQHF.

The chain couples TRBV6-5 to TRBJ1-2, with 8 bases matching TRBD1. V trimming: 6 bases; J trimming: 6 bases; junction bases outside the gene matches: 6. Germline V CDR1 and CDR2: MNHEY, SVGAGI. The CDR3 extends over 13 amino acids. The CDR3 region has the DNA TGTGCCAGCAGCCGCGGACAGGGAGATGGCTACACCTTC. Its protein product is CASSRGQGDGYTF.

The chain uses TRBV19 and TRBJ2-1; perhaps TRBD1 as D (6 bases). This CDR3 is built from 14 residues. Germline CDR1 reads LNHDA; CDR2 reads SQIVND (reference sequence). Trimming removed 3 bases at V and 14 bases at J, with 20 bases between. Here the CDR3 DNA reads TGTGCCAGTAGTATTACTCAAGGGAATTCAGGGGAGTTCTTC. Protein product: CASSITQGNSGEFF.

This clone has just a few counts. The chain joins TRBV29-1 to TRBJ2-1; D may be TRBD1 (6 bases). Germline-derived CDR1 and CDR2 are SQVTM and ANQGSEA. This CDR3 has 11 residues. V was pared by 8 bases and J by 8 bases, with 13 bases between. The CDR3 is CSTQKGDEQFF. CDR3 bases: TGCAGCACCCAAAAGGGGGATGAGCAGTTCTTC.

A few counts support this clone. The chain recombines TRBV30 with TRBJ1-4; D possibly corresponds to TRBD1 (5 bases). The CDR3 has 15 amino acids. In germline, CDR1 is GTSNPN, CDR2 SVGIG (reference sequence). V was clipped by 0 bases and J by 5 bases, with 13 bases between them. The CDR3 nucleotides read TGTGCCTGGAGTGTACCCGGGGAGGGGAATGAAAAACTGTTTTTT. As protein: CAWSVPGEGNEKLFF.

On this clone: Different DNA sequences within this sample yield the same CDR3. The gene calls are TRBV28 and TRBJ2-7, with TRBD2 as a possible D gene (5 bases). V shed 4 bases and J shed 2 bases, with 6 bases lying between them. This CDR3 has 12 residues. Germline values: CDR1 MDHEN, CDR2 SYDVKM. The CDR3 coding sequence is TGTGCCAGCAGTTCCGGGGCCTACGAGCAGTACTTC. Its translation is CASSSGAYEQYF.

The J gene is TRBJ2-2, the V gene TRBV4-1, with 8 bases aligning to TRBD2. Looked up from germline, CDR1 is MGHRA and CDR2 is YSYEKL. J gave up 3 bases and V 4 bases, and 10 bases lay outside the gene matches. This CDR3 spans 17 amino acids. The CDR3 coding sequence is TGCGCCAGCAGCCGTGGCTACGGGGGGGGTGACACCGGGGAGCTGTTTTTT. Translation: CASSRGYGGGDTGELFF.

The gene calls are TRBV5-6 and TRBJ2-7, with D unclear. This CDR3 has 13 amino acids. CDR1 is SGHDT and CDR2 is YYEEEE in the germline V gene. Trimming stripped 3 bases from V and 2 bases from J, with 9 bases between. The chain's CDR3 is CASSYASTYEQYF. The CDR3 coding sequence is TGTGCCAGCAGCTACGCGTCTACCTACGAGCAGTACTTC.

The V gene is TRBV7-6, the J gene TRBJ2-3; D is uncertain. The length of the CDR3 is 13 residues. The germline V and J ends were trimmed by 5 bases and 3 bases, with 9 bases remaining between them. The V gene's germline CDR1 is SGHVS and CDR2 FNYEAQ. The CDR3 DNA reads as TGTGCCAGCAGCCCCGTTGGTACAGATACGCAGTATTTT. The encoded protein is CASSPVGTDTQYF. The variable domain in full, completed from reference TRBV7-6 and TRBJ2-3, reads GAGVSQSPRYKVTKRGQDVALRCDPISGHVSLYWYRQALGQGPEFLTYFNYEAQQDKSGLPNDRFSAERPEGSISTLTIQRTEQRDSAMYRCASSPVGTDTQYFGPGTRLTVL.

The chain has TRBV9 and TRBJ2-5; a weak D match, TRBD2 (8 bases). Germline assignment: CDR1 SGDLS and CDR2 YYNGEE. V was trimmed by 3 bases and J by 4 bases, leaving 19 bases between them. The CDR3 has 16 residues. The CDR3 here is CASSESDGRGRETQYF. The CDR3 DNA reads as TGTGCCAGCAGCGAGTCGGACGGGAGGGGGCGAGAGACCCAGTACTTC.

This sequence joins TRBV4-3 and TRBJ2-3; D is ambiguous. Per the germline V gene, CDR1 is LGHNA and CDR2 is YSLEER. This CDR3 comprises 15 residues. V shed 0 bases and J shed 2 bases, with 9 bases lying between them. Written as DNA, the CDR3 is TGCGCCAGCAGCCAAGAGCGCGGTTACACAGATACGCAGTATTTT. Protein product: CASSQERGYTDTQYF.

The V call is TRBV4-1, the J call TRBJ2-7, with D uncertain. There are 16 residues in the CDR3. The germline gives CDR1 MGHRA, CDR2 YSYEKL. V lost 1 base, J lost 1 base, and 14 bases lay in between. CDR3 bases: TGCGCCAGCAGCCAAGTTCTGAGCAGAAGTTCCTACGAGCAGTACTTC. This gives the protein CASSQVLSRSSYEQYF.

The gene calls are TRBV5-1 and TRBJ2-5; weak D call: TRBD2 (6 bases). CDR1 is SGHRS, CDR2 YFSETQ, per germline. The CDR3 loop spans 14 amino acids. Trimming shortened V by 2 bases and J by 2 bases, and 10 bases separated the two germline ends. The CDR3 here is CASSLMGGQETQYF. The CDR3 coding sequence is TGCGCCAGCAGCTTAATGGGAGGACAAGAGACCCAGTACTTC.

The rearrangement uses TRBV6-1 and TRBJ1-5; 8 bases agree with TRBD1. Trimming removed 4 bases from V and 1 base from J; junction bases left unmatched: 6. This CDR3 has 16 residues. Per germline, CDR1 MNHNS and CDR2 SASEGT. This chain's CDR3 is CASSGGTGQSNQPQHF. CDR3 coding DNA: TGTGCCAGCAGTGGGGGGACAGGCCAGAGCAATCAGCCCCAGCATTTT.

This rearrangement joins TRBV9 to TRBJ1-1; D unclear. The CDR3 contains 14 residues. The V end was cut by 4 bases, the J end by 4 bases, with 14 bases between. Germline lookup yields CDR1 SGDLS and CDR2 YYNGEE. CDR3 loop: CASSSEKVTTEAFF. The CDR3 nucleotides read TGTGCCAGCAGCTCCGAGAAGGTGACCACTGAAGCTTTCTTT.